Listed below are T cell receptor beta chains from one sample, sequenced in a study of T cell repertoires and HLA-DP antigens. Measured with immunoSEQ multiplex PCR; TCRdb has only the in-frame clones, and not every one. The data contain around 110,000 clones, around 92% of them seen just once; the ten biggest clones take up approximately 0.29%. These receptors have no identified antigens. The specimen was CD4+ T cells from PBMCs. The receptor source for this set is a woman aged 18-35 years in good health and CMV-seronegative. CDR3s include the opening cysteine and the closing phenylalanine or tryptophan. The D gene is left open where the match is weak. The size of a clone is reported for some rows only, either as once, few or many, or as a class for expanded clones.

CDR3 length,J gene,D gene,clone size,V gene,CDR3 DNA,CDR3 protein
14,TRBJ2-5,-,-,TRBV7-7,TGTGCTAGCAGCCTCGGGGGTCCCTTAGGGACCCAGTACTTC,CASSLGGPLGTQYF
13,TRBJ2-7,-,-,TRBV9,TGTGCCAGCAGCCCCAGCAGCACCTACGAGCAGTACTTC,CASSPSSTYEQYF
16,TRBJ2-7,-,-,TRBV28,TGTGCCAGCAGTTCGCCTCGGGGAGGAGTCTCCTACGAGCAGTACTTC,CASSSPRGGVSYEQYF
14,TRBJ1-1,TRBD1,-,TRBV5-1,TGCGCCAGCAGCCGACAGGGGATGAACACTGAAGCTTTCTTT,CASSRQGMNTEAFF
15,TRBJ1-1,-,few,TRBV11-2,TGTGCCAGCAGCTGGGGGGCAGGCGGGAACACTGAAGCTTTCTTT,CASSWGAGGNTEAFF
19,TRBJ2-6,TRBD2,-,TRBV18,TGTGCCAGCTCACCAACCGGGACTAGCGGTACCTCTGGGGCCAACGTCCTGACTTTC,CASSPTGTSGTSGANVLTF
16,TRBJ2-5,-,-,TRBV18,TGTGCCAGCTCAGCCGGGACCCTTAGGGACCAAGAGACCCAGTACTTC,CASSAGTLRDQETQYF
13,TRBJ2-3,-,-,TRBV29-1,TGCAGCGTTCGAGGGGGAACGACAGATACGCAGTATTTT,CSVRGGTTDTQYF
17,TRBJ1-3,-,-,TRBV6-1,TGTGCCAGCAGTGAAGCGCTTCGGCAGGCTGGAGGAAACACCATATATTTT,CASSEALRQAGGNTIYF
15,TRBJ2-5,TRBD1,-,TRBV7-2,TGTGCCAGCAGCGCGAGGCCGGGACAGCAAGAGACCCAGTACTTC,CASSARPGQQETQYF
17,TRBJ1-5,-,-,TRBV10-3,TGTGCCATCAGTGTCGGGACGCCGGGAGTAACCAATCAGCCCCAGCATTTT,CAISVGTPGVTNQPQHF
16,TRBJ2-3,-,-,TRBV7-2,TGTGCCAGCAGCTTAGAGCCAGGGGCGAGCACAGATACGCAGTATTTT,CASSLEPGASTDTQYF
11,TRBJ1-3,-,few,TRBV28,TGTGCCAGCAGTCTCGATCGGACCATATATTTT,CASSLDRTIYF
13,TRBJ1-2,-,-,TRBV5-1,TGCGCCAGCAGCTTGGTGGGGGCCTATGGCTACACCTTC,CASSLVGAYGYTF
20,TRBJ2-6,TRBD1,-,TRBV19,TGTGCCAGTAGTATAAGGCGGCGGGACAGGGGGACCTCTGGGGCCAACGTCCTGACTTTC,CASSIRRRDRGTSGANVLTF
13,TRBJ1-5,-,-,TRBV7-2,TGTGCCAGCAGCCCTTACACAGGTCAGCCCCAGCATTTT,CASSPYTGQPQHF
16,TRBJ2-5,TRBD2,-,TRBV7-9,TGTGCCAGCAGCTTATTAGCGGGAGCCTTTGAGGAGACCCAGTACTTC,CASSLLAGAFEETQYF
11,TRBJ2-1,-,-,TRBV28,TGTGCCAGCGGACTATACAATGAGCAGTTCTTC,CASGLYNEQFF
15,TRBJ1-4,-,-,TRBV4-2,TGTGCCAGCAGCCAAGATGGGCACAGCCGAGAAAAACTGTTTTTT,CASSQDGHSREKLFF
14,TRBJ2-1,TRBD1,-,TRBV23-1,TGCGCCACCAGGACAGGGGGCTCCTACAATGAGCAGTTCTTC,CATRTGGSYNEQFF
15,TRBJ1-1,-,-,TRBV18,TGTGCCAGCTCACTCGGGGGAGGGACGAACACTGAAGCTTTCTTT,CASSLGGGTNTEAFF
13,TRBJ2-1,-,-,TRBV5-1,TGCGCCAGCAGCTTGTACGCGGACCGCCCTCGGTTCTTC,CASSLYADRPRFF
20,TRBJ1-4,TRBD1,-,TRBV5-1,TGCGCCAGCAGCTTGCGACCTCAGGGGGTGAGCGCTGCAACTAATGAAAAACTGTTTTTT,CASSLRPQGVSAATNEKLFF